These T cell receptor beta chains were read from a single sample in a study of T cells in Graves' hyperthyroidism and ophthalmopathy. TCRdb re-derived calls from the multiplex PCR reads in MiXCR, one entry per CDR3 protein. This sample has under 250,000 distinct CDR3 sequences; over 20% occur once, and the top ten carry approximately 35%. The sequenced sample was blood. All receptors come from a woman between 40 and 55 years old with Graves' ophthalmopathy. Each CDR3 is given with its conserved first and last residue. D genes are given only for firm matches. Clone sizes are given selectively: once, few, many, or a class where the clone is expanded.

d_gene: TRBD1; abundance: NA; len: 17; j_gene: TRBJ1-2; v_gene: TRBV3-1; CDR3aa: CASSQDRGVTGTVGYTF; CDR3nt: TGTGCCAGCAGCCAAGATCGGGGGGTGACAGGGACGGTTGGCTACACCTTC
d_gene: NA; abundance: many; len: 16; j_gene: TRBJ1-5; v_gene: TRBV4-1; CDR3aa: CASSQDSRTSHQPQHF; CDR3nt: TGCGCCAGCAGCCAAGATTCCAGGACATCTCATCAGCCCCAGCATTTT
d_gene: TRBD1; abundance: many; len: 17; j_gene: TRBJ2-2; v_gene: TRBV3-1; CDR3aa: CASSLGVRTGDSGELFF; CDR3nt: TGTGCCAGCAGCCTAGGCGTCAGGACAGGGGATTCCGGGGAGCTGTTTTTT
d_gene: NA; abundance: many; len: 19; j_gene: TRBJ2-7; v_gene: TRBV15; CDR3aa: CATSRDSGRVQISTYEQYF; CDR3nt: TGTGCCACCAGCAGAGATTCGGGCAGGGTCCAGATCTCTACCTACGAGCAGTACTTC
d_gene: NA; abundance: many; len: 13; j_gene: TRBJ2-5; v_gene: TRBV12-3/TRBV12-4; CDR3aa: CASSLQGAETQYF; CDR3nt: TGTGCCAGCAGCTTACAGGGAGCAGAGACCCAGTACTTC
d_gene: NA; abundance: NA; len: 14; j_gene: TRBJ2-7; v_gene: TRBV6-2/TRBV6-3; CDR3aa: CASRIGQSLYEQYF; CDR3nt: TGTGCCAGCAGGATTGGACAGTCCCTCTACGAGCAGTACTTC
d_gene: NA; abundance: many; len: 18; j_gene: TRBJ2-7; v_gene: TRBV6-5; CDR3aa: CASSYGARGAMDFYEQYF; CDR3nt: TGTGCCAGCAGTTACGGGGCAAGGGGGGCTATGGATTTCTACGAGCAGTACTTC
d_gene: TRBD1; abundance: NA; len: 15; j_gene: TRBJ1-2; v_gene: TRBV19; CDR3aa: CASTNAMTGNYGYTF; CDR3nt: TGTGCCAGTACCAACGCCATGACAGGGAACTATGGCTACACCTTC
d_gene: NA; abundance: NA; len: 16; j_gene: TRBJ1-5; v_gene: TRBV6-2/TRBV6-3; CDR3aa: CASAQPGGYSNQPQHF; CDR3nt: TGTGCCAGCGCCCAGCCGGGAGGATATAGCAATCAGCCCCAGCATTTT
d_gene: TRBD1; abundance: NA; len: 14; j_gene: TRBJ1-6; v_gene: TRBV12-3/TRBV12-4; CDR3aa: CASTPGQGWSPLHF; CDR3nt: TGTGCCAGCACCCCGGGACAGGGGTGGTCACCCCTCCACTTT
d_gene: TRBD2; abundance: many; len: 16; j_gene: TRBJ2-7; v_gene: TRBV20-1; CDR3aa: CSARGRTSGLLYEQYF; CDR3nt: TGCAGTGCTAGAGGTCGGACTAGCGGGCTACTATACGAGCAGTACTTC
d_gene: TRBD1; abundance: few; len: 16; j_gene: TRBJ1-1; v_gene: TRBV28; CDR3aa: CASSRTGGRGVTEAFF; CDR3nt: TGTGCCAGCAGTCGGACAGGGGGAAGGGGGGTCACTGAAGCTTTCTTT
d_gene: NA; abundance: NA; len: 13; j_gene: TRBJ2-7; v_gene: TRBV6-1; CDR3aa: CASSLEGGDEQYF; CDR3nt: TGTGCCAGCAGCCTAGAGGGTGGCGACGAGCAGTACTTC
d_gene: NA; abundance: NA; len: 21; j_gene: TRBJ2-7; v_gene: TRBV25-1; CDR3aa: CASSPPGRSQGTGRGAYEQYF; CDR3nt: TGTGCCAGCAGCCCTCCGGGACGCAGCCAAGGCACGGGAAGGGGAGCCTACGAGCAGTACTTC
d_gene: TRBD1; abundance: NA; len: 15; j_gene: TRBJ1-2; v_gene: TRBV10-3; CDR3aa: CAISRTDRGDYGYTF; CDR3nt: TGTGCCATCAGCCGTACCGACAGGGGGGACTATGGCTACACCTTC